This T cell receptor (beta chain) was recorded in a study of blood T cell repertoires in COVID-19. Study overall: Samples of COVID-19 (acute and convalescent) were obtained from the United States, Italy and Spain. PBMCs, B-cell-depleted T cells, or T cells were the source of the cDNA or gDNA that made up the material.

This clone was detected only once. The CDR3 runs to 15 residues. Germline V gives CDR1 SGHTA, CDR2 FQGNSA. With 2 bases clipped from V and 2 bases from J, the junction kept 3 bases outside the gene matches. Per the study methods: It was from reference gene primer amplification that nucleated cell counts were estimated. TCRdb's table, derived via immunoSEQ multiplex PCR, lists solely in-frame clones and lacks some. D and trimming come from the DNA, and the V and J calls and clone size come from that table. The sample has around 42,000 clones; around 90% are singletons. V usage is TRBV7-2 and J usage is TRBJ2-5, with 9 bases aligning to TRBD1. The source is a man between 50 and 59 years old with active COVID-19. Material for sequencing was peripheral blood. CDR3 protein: CASSLKTGGQETQYF. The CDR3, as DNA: TGTGCCAGCAGCTTAAAGACAGGGGGTCAAGAGACCCAGTACTTC. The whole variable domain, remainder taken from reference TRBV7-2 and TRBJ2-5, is GAGVSQSPSNKVTEKGKDVELRCDPISGHTALYWYRQSLGQGLEFLIYFQGNSAPDKSGLPSDRFSAERTGGSVSTLTIQRTQQEDSAVYLCASSLKTGGQETQYFGPGTRLLVL.